This T cell receptor (beta chain) originates from a study of tumor and adjacent non-tumor tissue in lung cancer. Study-wide findings and caveats: Tumor repertoires had a smaller top 100 clone share than normal lung.

TCRbeta libraries were built with three rounds of nested PCR, modified from ARM-PCR. TCRdb called the multiplex PCR reads again in MiXCR, with one record for every CDR3 protein. The sample yields under 85,000 distinct CDR3 sequences, less than 85% seen once. RNA was extracted from bulk tissue without any cell sorting. The normal lung tissue was taken more than 3 cm from the tumor edge. The CDR3 has 13 residues. Germline lookup yields CDR1 MNHNS and CDR2 SASEGT. Notes on this clonotype: Antigen specificity is unknown. At one of its ends the junction is not consistent with the germline gene, which may arise from a read error.

This receptor was taken from a man aged 65 to 85 with non-small cell lung cancer. The chain couples TRBV6-1 to TRBJ1-1; D unclear. Specimen: distant non-tumor lung tissue. The CDR3 region has the DNA TGTGCCAACAGAAGGAGCGAGAACTCTGAAGCTTTCTTT. As protein: CANRRSENSEAFF.